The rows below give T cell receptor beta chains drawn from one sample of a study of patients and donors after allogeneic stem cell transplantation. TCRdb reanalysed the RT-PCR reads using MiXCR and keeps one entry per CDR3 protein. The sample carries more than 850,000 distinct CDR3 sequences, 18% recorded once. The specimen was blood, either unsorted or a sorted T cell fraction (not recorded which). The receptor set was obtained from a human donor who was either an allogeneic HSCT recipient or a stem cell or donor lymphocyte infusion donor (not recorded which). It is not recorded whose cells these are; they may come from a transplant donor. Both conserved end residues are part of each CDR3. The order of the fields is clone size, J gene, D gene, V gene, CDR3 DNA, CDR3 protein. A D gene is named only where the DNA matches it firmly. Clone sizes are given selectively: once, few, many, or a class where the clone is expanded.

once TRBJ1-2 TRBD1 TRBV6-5 TGTGCCAGCAGCCGCGGGGACAGTGGCTACACCTTC CASSRGDSGYTF
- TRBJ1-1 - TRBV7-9 TGTGCCAGCAGCGCCGTGACGGCCACTGAAGCTTTCTTT CASSAVTATEAFF
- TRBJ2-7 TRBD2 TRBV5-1 TGCGCCAGCAGCTTAAGGACTAGCGGGGGGTACTCCTACGAGCAGTACTTC CASSLRTSGGYSYEQYF
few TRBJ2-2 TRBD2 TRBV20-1 TGCAGTGCGGGGCTAGCGGTGGTGGGGGGGGAGCTGTTTTTT CSAGLAVVGGELFF
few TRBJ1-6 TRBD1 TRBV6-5 TGTGCCAGCAGTTTCGGACAGGGCCTGGTAATAGATTCACCCCTCCACTTT CASSFGQGLVIDSPLHF
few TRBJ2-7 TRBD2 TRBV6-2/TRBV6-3 TGTGCCAGCAGCTCCGGGACTAGCGGGAGCGACGAGCAGTACTTC CASSSGTSGSDEQYF
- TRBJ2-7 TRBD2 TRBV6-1 TGTGCCAGCAGTGAATTCGGCGGGGGATACGAGCAGTACTTC CASSEFGGGYEQYF
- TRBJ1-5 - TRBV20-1 TGCAGTGCTAGACGAATAAAGAACCATAGCAATCAGCCCCAGCATTTT CSARRIKNHSNQPQHF
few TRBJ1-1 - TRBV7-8 TGTGCCAGCAGCTTAGGAGGGCGGGGCTCTGAAGCTTTCTTT CASSLGGRGSEAFF
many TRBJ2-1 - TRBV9 TGTGCCAGCAGCGTAGATGAAGGGCTTGGTGATGAGCAGTTCTTC CASSVDEGLGDEQFF
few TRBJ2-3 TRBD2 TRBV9 TGTGCCAGCAGCGTGGACCAGCGGGGGGGCACAGATACGCAGTATTTT CASSVDQRGGTDTQYF
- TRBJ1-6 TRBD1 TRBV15 TGTGCCACCAGCAGCAGACCTCCAGGGACAGGAAACTATAATTCACCCCTCCACTTT CATSSRPPGTGNYNSPLHF
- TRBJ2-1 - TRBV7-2 TGTGCCAGCAGCTTAGGTCCAGGGGTGTATGAGCAGTTCTTC CASSLGPGVYEQFF
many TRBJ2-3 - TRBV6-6 TGTGCCAGCAACCAGAGGTCGGTTTGGACGCAGTATTTT CASNQRSVWTQYF
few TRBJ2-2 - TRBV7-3 TGTGCCAGCAGTACCCAGGGTGGAGGCACCGGGGAGCTGTTTTTT CASSTQGGGTGELFF
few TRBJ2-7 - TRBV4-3 TGCGCCAGCAGCCAAGATAGGCAGGGGTCCTACGAGCAGTACTTC CASSQDRQGSYEQYF
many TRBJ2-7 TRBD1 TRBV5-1 TGCGCCAGCAGCCCCGATGGGACAGGGCACGAGCAGTACTTC CASSPDGTGHEQYF
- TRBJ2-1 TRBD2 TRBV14 TGTGCCAGCAGCCAAGATCTGAAGGGACTAGCCTTAATCTTC CASSQDLKGLALIF
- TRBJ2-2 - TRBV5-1 TGCGCCAGCAGCTTGGAGGTCAAGAACACCGGGGAGCTGTTTTTT CASSLEVKNTGELFF
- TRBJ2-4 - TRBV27 TGTGCCAGCAGTTTAACGGTGGTTGGACAAAACATTCAGTACTTC CASSLTVVGQNIQYF
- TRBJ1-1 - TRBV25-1 TGTGCCAGCAGTGGGGTAGGGGGTGGGGACACTGAAGCTTTCTTT CASSGVGGGDTEAFF
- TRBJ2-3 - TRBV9 TGTGCCAGCAGCCTCACCCCAGGGCGTCAAAGCACAGATACGCAGTATTTT CASSLTPGRQSTDTQYF
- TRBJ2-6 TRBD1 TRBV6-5 TGTGCCAGCAGTTCCGGGACAGGGACCGGGGCCAACGTCCTGACTTTC CASSSGTGTGANVLTF
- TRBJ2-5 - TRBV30 TGTGCCTGGGTCAACTTTCAGGGGAACCAAGAGACCCAGTACTTC CAWVNFQGNQETQYF
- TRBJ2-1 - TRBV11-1 TGTGCCAGCAGCTTTCCCGCATGGAGGGGGCAGCAGTTCTTC CASSFPAWRGQQFF
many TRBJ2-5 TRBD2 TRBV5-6 TGTGCCAGCAGGGGACCCGGAGGACTAGCGGGAAAAGAGACCCAGTACTTC CASRGPGGLAGKETQYF
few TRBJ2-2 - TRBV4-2 TGTGCCAGCAGCCCGCTCAGGAGGGGCGCTTCCGGGGAGCTGTTTTTT CASSPLRRGASGELFF
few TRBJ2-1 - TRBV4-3 TGCGCCAGCAGCCCCAGGCAAGGGTACAATGAGCAGTTCTTC CASSPRQGYNEQFF
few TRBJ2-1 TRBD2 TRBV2 TGTGCCAGCAGGGACCTAGCGGGAGGGTACAATGAGCAGTTCTTC CASRDLAGGYNEQFF
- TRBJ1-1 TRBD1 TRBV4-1 TGCGCCAGCAGCCAGATTTCCGGGACAGGTTTTTTCCCTGAAGCTTTCTTT CASSQISGTGFFPEAFF
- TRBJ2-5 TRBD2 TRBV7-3 TGTGCCAGCAGCCCCCAAGCGAGACTAGCACAAGAGACCCAGTACTTC CASSPQARLAQETQYF
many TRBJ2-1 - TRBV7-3 TGTGCCAGCAGCTTAGAGTTCTCCTACAATGAGCAGTTCTTC CASSLEFSYNEQFF
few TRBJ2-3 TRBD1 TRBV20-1 TGCAGTGCTAGAGGAGGACAGGGACGCACAGATACGCAGTATTTT CSARGGQGRTDTQYF
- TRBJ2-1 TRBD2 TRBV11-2 TGTGCCAGCAGCTTAGGGGGACTAGCGGGCAATGAGCAGTTCTTC CASSLGGLAGNEQFF
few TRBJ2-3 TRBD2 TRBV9 TGTGCCAGCAGCGCCACCTGGACTAGCGGGAGTAGTGCAGATACGCAGTATTTT CASSATWTSGSSADTQYF
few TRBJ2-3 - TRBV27 TGTGCCAGCAGTCGGGCTAGAACTAGCACAGATACGCAGTATTTT CASSRARTSTDTQYF
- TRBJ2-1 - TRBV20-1 TGCAGTGCTGGGGGAAACAATGAGCAGTTCTTC CSAGGNNEQFF
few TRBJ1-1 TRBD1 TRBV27 TGTGCCAGCAGTTCCTTCGGACAGGGGGGCACTGAAGCTTTCTTT CASSSFGQGGTEAFF
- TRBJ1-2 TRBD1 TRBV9 TGTGCCAGCAGCGCGACAGGGGGGTATGGCTACACCTTC CASSATGGYGYTF
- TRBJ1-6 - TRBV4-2 TGTGCCAGCAGCGGCCAGACCCTCCACTTT CASSGQTLHF
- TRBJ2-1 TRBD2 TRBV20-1 TGCAGTGCTAGAGATAAAAAGCGGGACTTATACAATGAGCAGTTCTTC CSARDKKRDLYNEQFF
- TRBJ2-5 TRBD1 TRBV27 TGTGCCAGCAGTTTTTTAGGGGGCCGTCAAGAGACCCAGTACTTC CASSFLGGRQETQYF
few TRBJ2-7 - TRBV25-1 TGTGCCAGCACCAACCGTTCGGGGCATTACGAGCAGTACTTC CASTNRSGHYEQYF
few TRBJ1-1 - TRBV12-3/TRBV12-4 TGTGCCAGCAGTCCCGGGGGGGAAGCCACTGAAGCTTTCTTT CASSPGGEATEAFF
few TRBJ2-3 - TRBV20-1 TGCAGTGCCCCCTTATTGGGAGGACCCCGAGCGACGACGCAGTATTTT CSAPLLGGPRATTQYF
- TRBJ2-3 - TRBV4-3 TGCGCCAGCAGCCAAGATTTTGCGCGGCTCACAGATACGCAGTATTTT CASSQDFARLTDTQYF
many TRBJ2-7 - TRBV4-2 TGTGCCAGCAGCCAAGAAGCCCTAGTAAACGAGCAGTACTTC CASSQEALVNEQYF
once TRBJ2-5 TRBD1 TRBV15 TGTGCCACCAGCAGAGGAGGGACAGTCCAAGAGACCCAGTACTTC CATSRGGTVQETQYF
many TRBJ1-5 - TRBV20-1 TGCAGTGCTAGAATTGTAGGCAATCAGCCCCAGCATTTT CSARIVGNQPQHF
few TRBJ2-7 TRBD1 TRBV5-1 TGCGCCAGCAGCTTCGGGACAGGCCAGGAAGAGCAGTACTTC CASSFGTGQEEQYF
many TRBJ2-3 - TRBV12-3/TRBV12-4 TGTGCTTCAGGGCCGGTTAAGACAGATACGCAGTATTTT CASGPVKTDTQYF
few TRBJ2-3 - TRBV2 TGTGCCAGCAAATGGTATTTCACAGATACGCAGTATTTT CASKWYFTDTQYF
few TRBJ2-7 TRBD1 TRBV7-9 TGTGCCAGCAGCTCTCCCCGGACAGGGTTCATGGAGTACTTC CASSSPRTGFMEYF
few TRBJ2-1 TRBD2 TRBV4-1 TGCGCCAGCAGCCAAGATTGGGGGACTAGCGGGCGGAGCTCCTACAATGAGCAGTTCTTC CASSQDWGTSGRSSYNEQFF
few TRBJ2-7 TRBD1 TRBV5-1 TGCGCCAGCAGCTTGAGGCCAGGGGGCATCTCCTACGAGCAGTACTTC CASSLRPGGISYEQYF
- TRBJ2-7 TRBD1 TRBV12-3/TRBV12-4 TGTGCCAGCAGTTCATGGACAGGAAGCTCCTACGAGCAGTACTTC CASSSWTGSSYEQYF
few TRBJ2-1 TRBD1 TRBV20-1 TGCAGTGCTAGAGGGGGGACAGGGGCCTTCAATGAGCAGTTCTTC CSARGGTGAFNEQFF
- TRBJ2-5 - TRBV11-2 TGTGCCAGCAGCTTAGATTCAGTGGGAGAGTTCCAAGAGACCCAGTACTTC CASSLDSVGEFQETQYF
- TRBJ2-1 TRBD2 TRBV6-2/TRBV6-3 TGTGCCAGCAGTTATAAGACTAGCGGGGCAAATGAGCAGTTCTTC CASSYKTSGANEQFF
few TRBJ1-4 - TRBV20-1 TGCAGTGCCCTCCTCCCGGACGGTTATAATGAAAAACTGTTTTTT CSALLPDGYNEKLFF